This paragraph covers one T cell receptor (beta chain) sequence. Original processing methods: Reference gene primers were amplified, and this amplification served to estimate nucleated cell counts. Clones were read by immunoSEQ multiplex PCR, and TCRdb kept only the in-frame ones, dropping some. V and J calls and clone size are those listed in that table; D and trimming were worked out from the DNA. In the table there are approximately 76,000 clones, approximately 83% of which are singletons. Germline V gives CDR1 KGHDR, CDR2 SFDVKD. This CDR3 has 14 residues. J lost 7 bases, V lost 3 bases, and 5 bases had no gene match. The sample comes from a study of blood T cell repertoires in COVID-19. Across the whole study: Acute and convalescent COVID-19 specimens originated in the United States, Italy and Spain. From T cells, B-cell-depleted T cells, or PBMCs came the material, which was cDNA or gDNA.

The chain joins TRBV24-1 to TRBJ1-2, with TRBD1 matching 9 bases. Material for sequencing was peripheral blood. The receptor comes from a woman aged 60-75 years with acute or convalescent COVID-19. The CDR3 DNA reads TGTGCCACCAGTGATACGGGACAGGGATTTGGCTACACCTTC. Its translation is CATSDTGQGFGYTF.